The text below deals with one T cell receptor beta chain. The sample comes from a study of T cell responses to AZD1222 COVID-19 vaccine. Method: immunoSEQ multiplex PCR; TCRdb's copy keeps in-frame clones and lacks some. Here the sample spans roughly 84,000 clones, roughly 87% being singletons. Sequencing used peripheral blood, obtained on day 0 of AZD1222 vaccination. The clonotype originates from an adult in good health.

CDR3 in DNA: TGTGCCAGTAGTATACAGCGATCCCGGGAAAAACTGTTTTTT. Translated: CASSIQRSREKLFF. V usage is TRBV19 and J usage is TRBJ1-4; no clear D gene. The germline V and J ends were trimmed by 2 bases and 8 bases, with 12 bases remaining between them. This CDR3 contains 14 residues. The germline V gene has CDR1 LNHDA and CDR2 SQIVND (reference sequence).